This T cell receptor (beta chain) was recorded in a study of cytotoxic CD8 clonotypes in ibrutinib-treated CLL. Trimming removed 2 bases from V and 4 bases from J, with 18 bases in between. Germline CDR1 is MNHGY and CDR2 is SAAAGT. This CDR3 has 17 residues. Points on this clone: Antigen specificity is unknown.

Targeted sequencing depth ranged from 1 in 200,000 to 1 in 1 million T cells. Assay used: immunoSEQ multiplex PCR; TCRdb lists only in-frame clones, some missing. The table shows roughly 28,000 clones, with 75% to 85% occurring only once. Study-wide findings and caveats: Public clonotypes were rare and shrank or held steady on treatment.

This receptor was taken from a human donor with chronic lymphocytic leukemia. This rearrangement joins TRBV6-8 to TRBJ2-1; possibly TRBD2 for D (5 bases). The specimen was PBMCs, collected after 24 months of ibrutinib treatment. CDR3 DNA: TGTGCCAGCAGTTACCGGCCAAGCGGTGGCGAATACAATGAGCAGTTCTTC. Translation: CASSYRPSGGEYNEQFF.